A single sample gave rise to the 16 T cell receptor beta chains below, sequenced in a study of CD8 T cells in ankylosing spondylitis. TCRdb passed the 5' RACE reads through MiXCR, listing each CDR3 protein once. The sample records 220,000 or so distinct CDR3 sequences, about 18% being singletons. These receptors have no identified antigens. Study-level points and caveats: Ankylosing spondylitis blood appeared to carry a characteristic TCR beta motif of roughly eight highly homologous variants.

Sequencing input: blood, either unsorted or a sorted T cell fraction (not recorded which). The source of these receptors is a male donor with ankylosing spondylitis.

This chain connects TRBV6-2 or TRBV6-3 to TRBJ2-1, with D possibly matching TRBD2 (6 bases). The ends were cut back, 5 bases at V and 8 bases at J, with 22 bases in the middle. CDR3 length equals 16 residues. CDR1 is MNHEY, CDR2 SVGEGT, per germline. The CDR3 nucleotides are TGTGCCAGCAGTAGGGAGGTTTCTTTGGCGTTCGATGAGCAGTTCTTC. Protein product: CASSREVSLAFDEQFF.

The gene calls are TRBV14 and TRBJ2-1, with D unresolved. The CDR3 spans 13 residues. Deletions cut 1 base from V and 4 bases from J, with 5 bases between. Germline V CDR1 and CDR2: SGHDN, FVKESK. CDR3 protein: CASSQGVYNEQFF. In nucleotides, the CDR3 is TGTGCCAGCAGCCAAGGGGTATACAATGAGCAGTTCTTC. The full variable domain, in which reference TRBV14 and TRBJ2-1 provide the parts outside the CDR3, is EAGVTQFPSHSVIEKGQTVTLRCDPISGHDNLYWYRRVMGKEIKFLLHFVKESKQDESGMPNNRFLAERTGGTYSTLKVQPAELEDSGVYFCASSQGVYNEQFFGPGTRLTVL.

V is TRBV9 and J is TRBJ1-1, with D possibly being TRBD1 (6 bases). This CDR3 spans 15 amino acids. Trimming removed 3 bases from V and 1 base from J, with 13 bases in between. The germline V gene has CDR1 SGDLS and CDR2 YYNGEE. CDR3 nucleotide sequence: TGTGCCAGCAGCGACACGGGACACCCGAACACTGAAGCTTTCTTT. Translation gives CASSDTGHPNTEAFF.

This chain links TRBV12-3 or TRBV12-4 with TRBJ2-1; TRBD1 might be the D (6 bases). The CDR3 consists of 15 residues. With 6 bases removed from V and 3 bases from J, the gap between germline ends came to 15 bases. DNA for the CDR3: TGTGCCAGCAGGGACCGGGACAAGGGCTACAATGAGCAGTTCTTC. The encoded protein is CASRDRDKGYNEQFF.

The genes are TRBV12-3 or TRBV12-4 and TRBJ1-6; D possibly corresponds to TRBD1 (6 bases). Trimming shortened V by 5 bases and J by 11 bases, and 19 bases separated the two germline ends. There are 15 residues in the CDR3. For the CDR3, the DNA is TGTGCCAGCAGTCTGACAGGTGTCTATCCTCCACCCCTCCACTTT. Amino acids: CASSLTGVYPPPLHF.

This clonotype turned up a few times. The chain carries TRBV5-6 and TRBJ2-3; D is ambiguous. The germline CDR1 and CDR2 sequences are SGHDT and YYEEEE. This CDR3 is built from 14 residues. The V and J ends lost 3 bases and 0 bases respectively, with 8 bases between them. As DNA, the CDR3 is TGTGCCAGCAGCTCGATGGAAAGCACAGATACGCAGTATTTT. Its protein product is CASSSMESTDTQYF.

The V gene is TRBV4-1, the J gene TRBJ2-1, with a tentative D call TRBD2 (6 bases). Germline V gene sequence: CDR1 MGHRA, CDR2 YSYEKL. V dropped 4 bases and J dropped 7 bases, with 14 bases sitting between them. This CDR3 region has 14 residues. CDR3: CASSRGMGRNEQFF. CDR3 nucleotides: TGCGCCAGCAGCCGCGGGATGGGAAGGAATGAGCAGTTCTTC.

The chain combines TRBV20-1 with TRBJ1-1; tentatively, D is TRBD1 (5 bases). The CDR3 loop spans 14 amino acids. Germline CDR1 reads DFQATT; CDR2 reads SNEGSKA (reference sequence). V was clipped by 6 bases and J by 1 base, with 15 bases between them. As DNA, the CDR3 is TGCAGTGCCACACCCGGGACGGGGAACACTGAAGCTTTCTTT. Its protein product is CSATPGTGNTEAFF.

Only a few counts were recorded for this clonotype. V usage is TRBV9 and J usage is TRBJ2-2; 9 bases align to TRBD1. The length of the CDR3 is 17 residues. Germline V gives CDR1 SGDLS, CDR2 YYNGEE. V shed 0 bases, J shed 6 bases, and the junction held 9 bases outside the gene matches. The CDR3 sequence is CASSVASRDRDAGELFF. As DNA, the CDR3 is TGTGCCAGCAGCGTAGCCTCCCGGGACAGGGATGCCGGGGAGCTGTTTTTT.

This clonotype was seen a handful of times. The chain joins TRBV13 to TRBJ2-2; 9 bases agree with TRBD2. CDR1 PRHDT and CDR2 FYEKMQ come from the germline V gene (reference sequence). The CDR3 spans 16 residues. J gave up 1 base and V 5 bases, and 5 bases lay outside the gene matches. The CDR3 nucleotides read TGTGCCAGCAGCGCCGGACTAGCGTTGAACACCGGGGAGCTGTTTTTT. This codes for CASSAGLALNTGELFF.

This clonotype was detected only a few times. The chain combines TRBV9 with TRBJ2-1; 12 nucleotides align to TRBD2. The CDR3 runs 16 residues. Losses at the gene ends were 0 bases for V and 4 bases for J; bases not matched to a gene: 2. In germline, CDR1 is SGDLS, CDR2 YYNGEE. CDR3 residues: CASSVGTSGIYNEQFF. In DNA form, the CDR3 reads TGTGCCAGCAGCGTAGGGACTAGCGGGATATACAATGAGCAGTTCTTC.

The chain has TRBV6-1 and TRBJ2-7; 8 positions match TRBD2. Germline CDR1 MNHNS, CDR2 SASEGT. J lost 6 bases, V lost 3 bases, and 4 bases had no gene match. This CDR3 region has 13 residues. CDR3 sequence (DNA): TGTGCCAGCAGTGATGGCCTAGCGGGCGAGCAGTACTTC. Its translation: CASSDGLAGEQYF.

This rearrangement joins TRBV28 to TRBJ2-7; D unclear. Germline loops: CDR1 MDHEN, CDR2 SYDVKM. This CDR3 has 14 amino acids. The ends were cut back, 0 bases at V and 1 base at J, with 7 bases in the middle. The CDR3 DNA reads TGTGCCAGCAGTTTATGGCTAGAATCCTACGAGCAGTACTTC. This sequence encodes CASSLWLESYEQYF.

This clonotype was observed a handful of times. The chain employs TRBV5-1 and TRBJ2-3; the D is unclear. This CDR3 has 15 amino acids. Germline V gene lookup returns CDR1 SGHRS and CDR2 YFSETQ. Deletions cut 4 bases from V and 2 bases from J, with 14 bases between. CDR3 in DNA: TGCGCCAGCAGCCCCGACACCCTACTCACAGATACGCAGTATTTT. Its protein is CASSPDTLLTDTQYF.

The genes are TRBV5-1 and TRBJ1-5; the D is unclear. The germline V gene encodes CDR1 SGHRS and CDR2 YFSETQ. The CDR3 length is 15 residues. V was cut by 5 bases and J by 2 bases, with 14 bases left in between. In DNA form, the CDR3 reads TGCGCCAGCAGTCTCGACGTAGGAGGCAATCAGCCCCAGCATTTT. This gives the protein CASSLDVGGNQPQHF.

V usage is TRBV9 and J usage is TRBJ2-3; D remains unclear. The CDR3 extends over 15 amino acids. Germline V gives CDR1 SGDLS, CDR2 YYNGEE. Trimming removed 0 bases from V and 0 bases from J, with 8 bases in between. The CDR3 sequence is CASSVGADSTDTQYF. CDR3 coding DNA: TGTGCCAGCAGCGTAGGCGCTGATAGCACAGATACGCAGTATTTT.